These 23 T cell receptor beta chains came from one sample sequenced in a study of memory CD4+ T cells and cytomegalovirus serostatus. Measured with immunoSEQ multiplex PCR; TCRdb has only the in-frame clones, and not every one. The data hold about 25,000 clones, with roughly 76% observed a single time. The sort gate was single viable CD3+CD4+CD8-CD45RO+ cells for memory CD4+ T cells. Sequencing was carried out using memory CD4+ T cells from blood. Receptors originate from an adult in good health and CMV-seronegative.

V and J are TRBV28 and TRBJ2-6; D gene unclear. The CDR3 runs to 24 residues. The germline V gene has CDR1 MDHEN and CDR2 SYDVKM. V was clipped by 6 bases and J by 2 bases, with 38 bases between them. This CDR3 is CASSPFRPENLGVVSVPGANVLTF. Written as DNA, the CDR3 is TGTGCCAGCAGCCCATTTCGGCCCGAGAACCTTGGAGTCGTATCGGTTCCTGGGGCCAACGTCCTGACTTTC.

This chain joins TRBV7-9 and TRBJ2-7; 7 bases agree with TRBD2. Germline V gives CDR1 SEHNR, CDR2 FQNEAQ (reference sequence). Trimming removed 5 bases from V and 4 bases from J; junction bases left unmatched: 5. This CDR3 is built from 13 residues. The CDR3 sequence: CASSRSGFYEQYF. CDR3 nucleotide sequence: TGTGCCAGCAGCCGTAGCGGGTTTTACGAGCAGTACTTC.

The genes are TRBV4-3 and TRBJ2-7; D is possibly TRBD1 (8 bases). This CDR3 is 13 amino acids long. The V gene lost 4 bases and the J gene lost 6 bases, with 13 bases spanning the gap. Looked up from germline, CDR1 is LGHNA and CDR2 is YSLEER. CDR3 coding DNA: TGCGCCAGCAGCCTACACAGGGGGGGCGAGCAGTACTTC. It is translated as CASSLHRGGEQYF.

The chain uses TRBV11-2 and TRBJ2-3, with D unresolved. In germline, CDR1 is SGHAT, CDR2 FQNNGV. The CDR3 totals 13 residues. Trimming took 0 bases from V and 5 from J, leaving 6 bases between them. The CDR3 protein is CASSLDIVDTQYF. The CDR3 DNA is TGTGCCAGCAGCTTAGATATCGTAGATACGCAGTATTTT.

The chain combines TRBV10-1 with TRBJ2-7; 7 nucleotides agree with TRBD1. J lost 3 bases, V lost 3 bases, and 11 bases had no gene match. The CDR3 length is 16 residues. The V gene's germline CDR1 is WNHNN and CDR2 SYGVQD (reference sequence). CDR3 bases: TGCGCCAGCAGTGACCGTTACAGGGGATCAGGCTACGAGCAGTACTTC. Translated, it gives CASSDRYRGSGYEQYF.

V is TRBV10-3 and J is TRBJ1-5, with D uncertain. Germline-derived CDR1 and CDR2 are ENHRY and SYGVKD. The CDR3 runs 15 residues. Trimming took off 8 bases at V and 0 bases at J, with 14 bases between the two ends. The CDR3 loop reads CAISSGLYSNQPQHF. DNA for the CDR3: TGTGCCATCTCCTCCGGCCTGTATAGCAATCAGCCCCAGCATTTT.

V is TRBV7-9 and J is TRBJ2-7; TRBD2 aligns across 9 bases. The germline gives CDR1 SEHNR, CDR2 FQNEAQ (reference sequence). This CDR3 spans 16 amino acids. J was trimmed by 1 base and V by 1 base; bases with no gene match: 5. CDR3 sequence: CASSLEAGGLSYEQYF. Here the CDR3 DNA reads TGTGCCAGCAGCTTAGAAGCGGGAGGCCTGTCCTACGAGCAGTACTTC.

This clone was detected a few times. This chain uses TRBV5-6 with TRBJ2-1; 9 positions match TRBD2. V lost 3 bases to trimming and J lost 6 bases; unmatched junction nucleotides: 13. The CDR3 spans 17 residues. Germline V CDR1 and CDR2: SGHDT, YYEEEE. Here the CDR3 DNA reads TGTGCCAGCAGCTCGCGTCGCGCGGGAGGGCCCCTCAATGAGCAGTTCTTC. It encodes CASSSRRAGGPLNEQFF.

The chain uses TRBV5-6 and TRBJ1-1; D is unclear. V was trimmed by 9 bases and J by 4 bases, leaving 16 bases between them. The CDR3 is 13 residues long. Germline V CDR1 and CDR2: SGHDT, YYEEEE. The CDR3: CATRYVGTTEAFF. The CDR3 DNA reads as TGTGCCACCCGATATGTAGGAACCACTGAAGCTTTCTTT.

This clone was counted once. The junction and the germline gene differ at one end; a read error may be behind it. The rearrangement uses TRBV6-5 and TRBJ2-7, with D possibly being TRBD1 or TRBD2 (5 bases each). From germline, CDR1 is MNHEY and CDR2 SVGAGI. The CDR3 totals 14 residues. Here the CDR3 reads CACRVSLLLGEQYF. In nucleotides, the CDR3 is TGTGCCTGCAGGGTCTCGTTACTACTAGGGGAGCAGTACTTC.

J is TRBJ2-2 and V is TRBV7-2; 7 bases line up with TRBD2. The germline V gene has CDR1 SGHTA and CDR2 FQGNSA. V was clipped by 0 bases and J by 0 bases; unmatched bases: 1. The CDR3 is 16 residues long. In nucleotides, the CDR3 is TGTGCCAGCAGCTTAGCCGGGGGGACGAACACCGGGGAGCTGTTTTTT. Translation gives CASSLAGGTNTGELFF. The entire variable domain, with the rest obtained from reference TRBV7-2 and TRBJ2-2, is as follows: GAGVSQSPSNKVTEKGKDVELRCDPISGHTALYWYRQSLGQGLEFLIYFQGNSAPDKSGLPSDRFSAERTGGSVSTLTIQRTQQEDSAVYLCASSLAGGTNTGELFFGEGSRLTVL.

The chain uses TRBV5-6 and TRBJ1-3, with D maybe TRBD1 (6 bases). Trimming took off 0 bases at V and 3 bases at J, with 16 bases between the two ends. This CDR3 has 17 amino acids. The germline V gene encodes CDR1 SGHDT and CDR2 YYEEEE. The CDR3 coding sequence is TGTGCCAGCAGCTTGGTTGGATCAGGGGTAATTGGAAACACCATATATTTT. Translating gives CASSLVGSGVIGNTIYF.

The V call is TRBV5-4, the J call TRBJ2-5; no clear D. Germline loops: CDR1 SGHNT, CDR2 YYREEE (reference sequence). This CDR3 spans 11 amino acids. Trimming took 6 bases from V and 2 from J, leaving 5 bases between them. The CDR3 loop is CASTQQETQYF. The DNA for the CDR3 is TGTGCCAGCACCCAACAAGAGACCCAGTACTTC.

The J gene is TRBJ2-3, the V gene TRBV5-1, with 11 bases lining up with TRBD2. The CDR3 covers 17 residues. Unmatched junction bases numbered 5, after V lost 0 bases and J lost 2 bases. Germline-derived CDR1 and CDR2 are SGHRS and YFSETQ. The CDR3 DNA reads as TGCGCCAGCAGCTTGGAGACTAGCGGGACATACACAGATACGCAGTATTTT. Amino acids: CASSLETSGTYTDTQYF.

This clone has a handful of counts. This sequence joins TRBV10-2 and TRBJ1-5; D is perhaps TRBD1 (5 bases). Germline assignment: CDR1 WSHSY and CDR2 SAAADI. There are 15 residues in the CDR3. Trimming removed 3 bases at V and 5 bases at J, with 14 bases between. The CDR3 sequence: CASSDGRVGYQPQHF. CDR3 nucleotide sequence: TGCGCCAGCAGTGACGGCAGGGTAGGATATCAGCCCCAGCATTTT.

This clone was found a few times. The chain carries TRBV2 and TRBJ1-1, with a weak D call TRBD1 (5 bases). The CDR3 runs 15 residues. The V gene lost 3 bases and the J gene lost 4 bases, with 15 bases spanning the gap. Looked up from germline, CDR1 is SNHLY and CDR2 is FYNNEI. This CDR3 reads CASSDLIGGITEAFF. The CDR3, as DNA: TGTGCCAGCAGTGATTTGATCGGGGGGATCACTGAAGCTTTCTTT.

This rearrangement joins TRBV6-5 to TRBJ1-6; possibly TRBD1 for D (5 bases). Deletions cut 2 bases from V and 9 bases from J, with 11 bases between. The germline V gene has CDR1 MNHEY and CDR2 SVGAGI. The CDR3 is made up of 14 amino acids. CDR3 amino acids: CASSYSGAGSPLHF. The CDR3 DNA follows: TGTGCCAGCAGTTACAGCGGGGCGGGTTCACCCCTCCACTTT.

The chain combines TRBV27 with TRBJ2-1; D unclear. V was pared by 8 bases and J by 0 bases, with 17 bases between. The CDR3 spans 16 residues. CDR1 MNHEY and CDR2 SMNVEV come from the germline V gene (reference sequence). CDR3 in amino acids: CASGPPNSPSYNEQFF. The CDR3, as DNA: TGTGCCAGCGGACCTCCAAACTCCCCCTCCTACAATGAGCAGTTCTTC.

The CDR3 nucleotides read TGTGCCAGCAGCCGGACCGTAGACACCGGGGAGCTGTTTTTT. Its translation is CASSRTVDTGELFF. This sequence joins TRBV27 and TRBJ2-2; D gene unclear. The germline CDR1 and CDR2 sequences are MNHEY and SMNVEV (reference sequence). The CDR3 has 14 amino acids. Trimming pared 6 bases from V and 3 bases from J, leaving 11 bases between.

The V gene is TRBV10-3, the J gene TRBJ1-1; 7 bases are shared with TRBD1. Trimming cost V 6 bases and J 2 bases; bases outside gene matches: 3. Germline V gene lookup returns CDR1 ENHRY and CDR2 SYGVKD. This CDR3 has 13 amino acids. In nucleotides, the CDR3 is TGTGCCATCAGCCGGGACAGAAACACTGAAGCTTTCTTT. Amino acid sequence: CAISRDRNTEAFF.

This chain links TRBV19 with TRBJ2-2; D gene unclear. Germline CDR1 LNHDA, CDR2 SQIVND (reference sequence). V was clipped by 8 bases and J by 2 bases, with 9 bases between them. The CDR3 consists of 13 residues. The CDR3, as DNA: TGTGCCAGTTCGGGCATAAACACCGGGGAGCTGTTTTTT. Translating gives CASSGINTGELFF.

This clone was recorded a few times. The rearrangement uses TRBV18 and TRBJ2-5; D may be TRBD2 (5 bases). The CDR3 contains 15 residues. Trimming pared 0 bases from V and 5 bases from J, leaving 13 bases between. Germline V lookup: CDR1 KGHSH, CDR2 LQKENI. The CDR3 region is CASSPPATMTETQYF. DNA of the CDR3: TGTGCCAGCTCACCACCTGCGACTATGACGGAGACCCAGTACTTC.

The sample holds a few counts of this clone. The genes are TRBV19 and TRBJ1-1, with TRBD1 matching 7 bases. This CDR3 spans 14 amino acids. The germline CDR1 and CDR2 sequences are LNHDA and SQIVND (reference sequence). V was clipped by 7 bases and J by 4 bases; unmatched bases: 9. In DNA, the CDR3 is TGTGCCAGTACGGGATGGAACAGGGGCACTGAAGCTTTCTTT. Protein: CASTGWNRGTEAFF.